The 13 T cell receptor gamma chains below were found in one sample sequenced in a study of gamma-delta T cells after stem cell transplantation. TCRdb repeated clone calling on the RT-PCR reads with CATT. This sample has more than 150 gamma-chain clones, with about 12% found just once. Specimen: gamma-delta T cells. The receptors were gathered from a human donor. It is not recorded whose cells these are; they may come from a transplant donor.

This clone is deemed medium-sized. This likely reflects a read error, since a far larger clone is one base away. The J gene is TRGJ1 or TRGJ2, the V gene TRGV9. The germline CDR1 and CDR2 sequences are GITISATS and ISYDGTV (reference sequence). Trimming took 4 bases from V and 10 from J; bases not matched to a gene: 10. The CDR3 has 12 amino acids. Written as DNA, the CDR3 is TGTGCCTTGTGGGAAGGTATACGGAAGAAACTCTTT. Translated: CALWEGIRKKLF.

This clone is judged large (0.1 to 1%). With a much larger clone just one base away, this may be a read error. V is TRGV5 and J is TRGJ1 or TRGJ2. Germline V gene data show CDR1 as VINAFY and CDR2 as YDVSNSKD. This CDR3 has 11 residues. Losses at the gene ends were 3 bases for V and 8 bases for J; bases not matched to a gene: 4. The DNA for the CDR3 is TGTGCCACCTGGGACGGGAATAAGAAACTCTTT. Translation gives CATWDGNKKLF.

Notes on this clone: Compared with germline, one end of the junction differs, possibly owing to a read error. The V gene is TRGV9, the J gene TRGJP. The CDR3 contains 16 residues. Germline assignment: CDR1 GITISATS and CDR2 ISYDGTV (reference sequence). CDR3: CALWEVQELGTKIKVF. The CDR3 DNA follows: TGTGCCTTGTGGGAGGTGCAAGAGTTGGGCACAAAAATCAAGGTATTT.

This clone is judged hyperexpanded. A junction boundary mismatches the germline segment, possibly from a read error. The chain recombines TRGV9 with TRGJ1 or TRGJ2. The germline V gene has CDR1 GITISATS and CDR2 ISYDGTV (reference sequence). This CDR3 contains 12 residues. The CDR3 region is CASWEGYYKKLF. The CDR3 DNA is TGTGCCTCGTGGGAGGGATATTATAAGAAACTCTTT.

This clone came up a few times. This chain uses TRGV9 with TRGJP. J gave up 8 bases and V 0 bases, and 4 bases lay outside the gene matches. The CDR3 runs 16 residues. Germline values: CDR1 GITISATS, CDR2 ISYDGTV (reference sequence). The CDR3 DNA is TGTGCCTTGTGGGAGGTGCAGAAGTTGGGCAAAAAAATCAAGGTATTT. Encoded protein: CALWEVQKLGKKIKVF.

By share, this clone counts as medium-sized. A single base is all that separates this from a far larger clone, so a read error is likely. The identical CDR3 is also encoded by other nucleotide sequences in the sample. The CDR3 DNA follows: TGTGCCCTGTGGGAGGGATATTATAAGAAACTCTTT. Encoded protein: CALWEGYYKKLF. The chain recombines TRGV9 with TRGJ1 or TRGJ2. Per germline, CDR1 GITISATS and CDR2 ISYDGTV (reference sequence). The CDR3 consists of 12 residues.

By sample share, this clone is medium-sized (0.01 to 0.1%). A far larger clone is one base from this, pointing to a likely read error. This chain links TRGV5 with TRGJ1 or TRGJ2. CDR3 size: 11 residues. Germline CDR1 VINAFY, CDR2 YDVSNSKD. The CDR3 spells CATWDRNKKLF. Written as DNA, the CDR3 is TGCGCCACCTGGGACAGGAATAAGAAACTCTTT.

This clone was observed a few times. The TCRdb protein, from a much larger clone, departs from this DNA's translation at residue 11, likely by read error; the protein shown derives from the DNA. The chain uses TRGV9 and TRGJP. There are 16 residues in the CDR3. Germline CDR1 GITISATS, CDR2 ISYDGTV (reference sequence). CDR3 sequence (DNA): TGTGCCTTGTGGGAGGTGGAAGAGTTGGGCGAAAAAATCAAGGTATTT. Its protein product is CALWEVEELGEKIKVF.

This clone has a handful of counts. This chain links TRGV2 with TRGJ1 or TRGJ2. Germline-derived CDR1 and CDR2 are EGSNGY and YDSYNSKV. The trim removed 0 bases at V and 6 bases at J, leaving 5 bases unmatched. This CDR3 region has 13 residues. The CDR3 spells CATWDGPGYKKLF. The DNA for the CDR3 is TGTGCCACCTGGGACGGGCCGGGTTATAAGAAACTCTTT.

Remarks on this clone: This sequence is one base from a far larger clone and is likely a read error. The sample holds other DNA sequences that translate to the same CDR3. The CDR3 loop reads CALWEVEELGKKIKVF. The DNA for the CDR3 is TGTGCCTTATGGGAGGTGGAAGAGTTGGGCAAAAAAATCAAGGTATTT. The chain carries TRGV9 and TRGJP. CDR1 is GITISATS and CDR2 is ISYDGTV in the germline V gene (reference sequence). The CDR3 has 16 residues.

This clone qualifies as medium-sized. The rearrangement links TRGV9 to TRGJP. The CDR3 is 16 amino acids. Germline V gives CDR1 GITISATS, CDR2 ISYDGTV (reference sequence). J gave up 6 bases and V 0 bases, and 2 bases lay outside the gene matches. DNA for the CDR3: TGTGCCTTGTGGGAGGTGATAGAGTTGGGCAAAAAAATCAAGGTATTT. This gives the protein CALWEVIELGKKIKVF.

By sample share, this clone is medium-sized. A single base is all that separates this from a far larger clone, so a read error is likely. The chain links TRGV9 to TRGJP. This CDR3 region has 15 residues. Germline values: CDR1 GITISATS, CDR2 ISYDGTV (reference sequence). CDR3 residues: CALRERELGKKIKVF. The CDR3, as DNA: TGTGCCTTGCGGGAGCGAGAGTTGGGCAAAAAAATCAAGGTATTT.

About this clone itself: TCRdb's protein for this DNA is that of a much larger clone and differs from the translation at residue 6, likely a read error; the protein shown is the DNA translation. The chain is built from TRGV9 and TRGJP. The CDR3 is 16 residues long. Losses at the gene ends were 3 bases for V and 5 bases for J; bases not matched to a gene: 4. Looked up from germline, CDR1 is GITISATS and CDR2 is ISYDGTV (reference sequence). In DNA, the CDR3 is TGTGCCTTGTGGGAGATGGAAGAGTTGGGCAAAAAAATCAAGGTATTT. Amino acids: CALWEMEELGKKIKVF.